This T cell receptor beta chain was captured in a study of blood T cell repertoires in COVID-19. Overall study context: In each case, the material was cDNA or gDNA derived from T cells, B-cell-depleted T cells, or PBMCs.

Assay: immunoSEQ multiplex PCR; the TCRdb copy retains only in-frame clones and omits some. The sample has hundreds of thousands of clones; around 91% are singletons. Germline V gene data show CDR1 as GTSNPN and CDR2 as SVGIG (reference sequence). Deletions cut 0 bases from V and 1 base from J, with 11 bases between. The CDR3 is made up of 15 amino acids. This sequence originates from a woman between 18 and 30 years old who had recovered from COVID-19. The material sequenced was peripheral blood. The chain carries TRBV30 and TRBJ2-3, with D tentatively TRBD1 (6 bases). CDR3 bases: TGTGCCTGGAGTGTCGAGGGGGTGGGCACAGATACGCAGTATTTT. Amino acid sequence: CAWSVEGVGTDTQYF.